This passage covers 2 T cell receptor beta chains from one sample sequenced in a study of blood T cell repertoires in COVID-19. Clones were sequenced by immunoSEQ multiplex PCR, and TCRdb holds only the in-frame ones, with some missing. Here the sample spans more than 150,000 clones, about 90% being singletons. The sequenced sample consisted of peripheral blood. The receptor source for this set is a man aged 65 to 85 with active or convalescent COVID-19.

This chain uses TRBV9 with TRBJ2-1; weak D call: TRBD2 (7 bases). The V end was cut by 0 bases, the J end by 7 bases, with 14 bases between. This CDR3 has 15 amino acids. CDR1 is SGDLS and CDR2 is YYNGEE in the germline V gene. CDR3 nucleotides: TGTGCCAGCAGCGTAGAAGTCAGGGGAGGGAATGAGCAGTTCTTC. This encodes CASSVEVRGGNEQFF.

This chain connects TRBV5-1 to TRBJ2-7; 7 positions match TRBD1. Trimming at V came to 4 bases and at J to 4 bases, leaving 11 bases not matched to a gene. This CDR3 has 15 amino acids. Germline-derived CDR1 and CDR2 are SGHRS and YFSETQ. This CDR3 reads CASSPGGGRGYEQYF. As DNA, the CDR3 is TGCGCCAGCAGCCCAGGGGGTGGCAGGGGTTACGAGCAGTACTTC.